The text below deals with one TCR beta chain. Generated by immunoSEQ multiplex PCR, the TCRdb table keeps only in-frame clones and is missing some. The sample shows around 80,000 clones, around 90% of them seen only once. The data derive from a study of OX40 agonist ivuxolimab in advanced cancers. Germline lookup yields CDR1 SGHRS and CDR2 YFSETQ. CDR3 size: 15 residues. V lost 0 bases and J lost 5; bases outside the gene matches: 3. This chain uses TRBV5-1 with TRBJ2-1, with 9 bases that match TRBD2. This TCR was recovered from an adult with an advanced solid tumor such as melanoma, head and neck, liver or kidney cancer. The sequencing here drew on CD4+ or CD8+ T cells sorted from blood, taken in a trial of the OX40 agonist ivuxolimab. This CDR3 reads CASSLELAGNNEQFF. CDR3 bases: TGCGCCAGCAGCTTGGAACTAGCGGGCAACAATGAGCAGTTCTTC.